The subject of this entry is one T cell receptor beta chain. Its antigen is unidentified. The same CDR3 is also encoded by other DNA sequences in this sample. Treatment reported: over 15 received Ad26.COV2.S at low or high dose, single or two shots; five or six received placebo; per-sample allocation not given. Sampling occurred on day 63 after the first vaccine or placebo injection. The donor was a Boston adult aged 18-55 years. SARS-CoV-2 spike from the Wuhan strain was encoded by the vaccine, an Ad26 vector. The CDR3 extends over 13 amino acids. Germline values: CDR1 SNHLY, CDR2 FYNNEI. V trimming: 3 bases; J trimming: 9 bases; junction bases outside the gene matches: 4. TCRdb keeps only in-frame clones here, not all; method: immunoSEQ multiplex PCR. The sample comprises roughly 700,000 clones, 89% of which are singletons, and over 1.3% rests with the top ten. This sample is drawn from a study of Ad26.COV2.S vaccination and SARS-CoV-2 variants. Study information: Donor was in the COV1001 Ad26.COV2.S trial arm. Study-wide findings and caveats: Non-spike TCR breadth was similar in vaccine and placebo recipients.

This chain connects TRBV2 to TRBJ2-7; 11 nucleotides agree with TRBD2. The sequence was collected from a person aged 18-60 years who received the Ad26.COV2.S COVID-19 vaccine or a placebo. The sequencing here drew on peripheral blood, taken in a trial of Ad26.COV2.S vaccine versus placebo. DNA of the CDR3: TGTGCCAGCAGTGAGACTAGCGGGGCAACGCAGTACTTC. Its translation: CASSETSGATQYF.